The 21 T cell receptor beta chains below all came from one sample that was sequenced in a study of cytotoxic CD8 clonotypes in ibrutinib-treated CLL. Method: immunoSEQ multiplex PCR; TCRdb's copy keeps in-frame clones and lacks some. Of 140,000 to 150,000 clones listed, 76% are singletons. The sample in question was PBMCs, obtained after 24 months of ibrutinib treatment. These receptor sequences come from a human donor with chronic lymphocytic leukemia.

This sequence joins TRBV9 and TRBJ2-1; TRBD1 matches 9 bases. Germline values: CDR1 SGDLS, CDR2 YYNGEE. Trimming removed 0 bases from V and 0 bases from J; junction bases left unmatched: 4. CDR3 length: 17 amino acids. The CDR3 DNA is TGTGCCAGCAGCGTAGCGGGGACAGGGAGCTCCTACAATGAGCAGTTCTTC. Protein: CASSVAGTGSSYNEQFF.

Worth noting for this clone: One base away lies a much larger clone, so this may be a sequencing read error. The chain recombines TRBV5-1 with TRBJ2-7; 7 nucleotides agree with TRBD1. Germline loops: CDR1 SGHRS, CDR2 YFSETQ. The CDR3 is 14 residues long. CDR3 nucleotides: TGCGTCAGCAGTCGGACAGGAACTTTCGACGAGCAGTACTTC. It specifies CVSSRTGTFDEQYF.

The rearrangement links TRBV5-1 to TRBJ1-1; D gene uncertain. CDR1 is SGHRS and CDR2 is YFSETQ in the germline V gene. With 6 bases removed from V and 3 bases from J, the gap between germline ends came to 6 bases. The CDR3 is 11 residues long. CDR3: CASKSDTEAFF. The CDR3 bases are TGCGCCAGCAAATCGGACACTGAAGCTTTCTTT.

As regards this clone: The sample holds other DNA sequences that translate to the same CDR3. CDR3 amino acids: CASSPGYGYTF. CDR3 coding DNA: TGTGCCAGCAGTCCGGGCTATGGCTACACCTTC. The chain links TRBV28 to TRBJ1-2, with D hard to call. Germline assignment: CDR1 MDHEN and CDR2 SYDVKM. The V gene lost 5 bases and the J gene lost 4 bases, with 5 bases spanning the gap. CDR3 size: 11 residues.

V is TRBV2 and J is TRBJ1-5; 8 nucleotides match TRBD1. The CDR3 runs to 13 residues. Germline assignment: CDR1 SNHLY and CDR2 FYNNEI. Trimming removed 6 bases from V and 7 bases from J; junction bases left unmatched: 5. For the CDR3, the DNA is TGTGCCAGCAGAGAGACAGGGGCGCAGCCCCAGCATTTT. It is translated as CASRETGAQPQHF.

The chain has TRBV28 and TRBJ2-7, with 11 bases fitting TRBD2. J lost 5 bases, V lost 6 bases, and 9 bases had no gene match. Germline V gene sequence: CDR1 MDHEN, CDR2 SYDVKM. The CDR3 sequence is 15 residues long. The CDR3 sequence: CASSHPLAGGHEQYF. The CDR3 DNA follows: TGTGCCAGCAGCCACCCCCTAGCGGGAGGACACGAGCAGTACTTC.

This clone was counted ten times or more. The chain joins TRBV7-9 to TRBJ2-1, with 8 positions matching TRBD2. The CDR3 extends over 17 amino acids. V lost 5 bases and J lost 5; bases outside the gene matches: 14. Looked up from germline, CDR1 is SEHNR and CDR2 is FQNEAQ (reference sequence). The CDR3 DNA follows: TGTGCCAGCAGCCGCGGTAGCGGGATGGGGGGGCACAATGAGCAGTTCTTC. As protein: CASSRGSGMGGHNEQFF.

The genes are TRBV4-2 and TRBJ2-2, with TRBD2 matching 7 bases. The ends lost 6 bases at V and 1 base at J; junction bases unmatched: 5. This CDR3 comprises 15 residues. Germline CDR1 LGHNA, CDR2 YNFKEQ. The CDR3 protein is CASRSAGVNTGELFF. The CDR3 DNA reads as TGTGCCAGCAGGTCGGCGGGGGTGAACACCGGGGAGCTGTTTTTT.

This CDR3 reads CASSLPYGEQFF. The CDR3 nucleotides read TGTGCCAGCAGCTTACCCTATGGGGAGCAGTTCTTC. The J gene is TRBJ2-1, the V gene TRBV7-3; D is ambiguous. This CDR3 is built from 12 residues. The V end lost 2 bases, the J end lost 10 bases, and 9 bases lay between the germline ends. The germline gives CDR1 SGHTA, CDR2 FQGTGA.

The sample holds a few counts of this clone. The chain employs TRBV27 and TRBJ1-6; D uncertain. Germline V CDR1 and CDR2: MNHEY, SMNVEV (reference sequence). This CDR3 contains 13 residues. Trimming shortened V by 4 bases and J by 9 bases, and 10 bases separated the two germline ends. For the CDR3, the DNA is TGTGCCAGCAGTTACGGGTGGGGTTCACCCCTCCACTTT. Its protein product is CASSYGWGSPLHF.

This clone occurred once. With a much larger clone just one base away, this may be a read error. The chain carries TRBV5-8 and TRBJ2-2; D unclear. The CDR3 length is 13 residues. Trimming took 0 bases from V and 6 from J, leaving 6 bases between them. The germline CDR1 and CDR2 sequences are SGHTS and YDEGEE. CDR3 nucleotides: TGTGCCAGCAGCTTGGTTAGGGCCGGGGAGCTGTTTTTT. Translation: CASSLVRAGELFF. The complete variable domain, with remaining parts taken from reference TRBV5-8 and TRBJ2-2, reads EAGVTQSPTHLIKTRGQQATLRCSPISGHTSVYWYQQALGLGLQFLLWYDEGEERNRGNFPPRFSGRQFPNYSSELNVNALELEDSALYLCASSLVRAGELFFGEGSRLTVL.

The count of this clone is one. V usage is TRBV6-1 and J usage is TRBJ2-1; 11 positions agree with TRBD2. J lost 6 bases, V lost 11 bases, and 12 bases had no gene match. Germline V gene data show CDR1 as MNHNS and CDR2 as SASEGT. The CDR3 runs to 15 residues. Here the CDR3 reads CAAGRLAGRGNEQFF. CDR3 coding DNA: TGTGCCGCGGGGCGACTAGCGGGGCGTGGCAATGAGCAGTTCTTC.

V is TRBV30 and J is TRBJ2-7; D possibly uses TRBD1 or TRBD2 (5 bases each). In germline, CDR1 is GTSNPN, CDR2 SVGIG (reference sequence). CDR3 length: 18 residues. Trimming removed 1 base at V and 4 bases at J, with 26 bases between. The CDR3 is CAWSGGQGDAGVIYEQYF. DNA of the CDR3: TGTGCCTGGAGTGGTGGGCAGGGTGACGCCGGGGTGATATACGAGCAGTACTTC.

This clone turned up a few times. Here the CDR3 DNA reads TGTGCCAGCAGCCAAGATCATGTAGGGGGGGCCCAGTTCTTC. It translates to CASSQDHVGGAQFF. The gene calls are TRBV4-2 and TRBJ2-1, with a weak D call TRBD2 (7 bases). Germline assignment: CDR1 LGHNA and CDR2 YNFKEQ. Trimming took 0 bases from V and 13 from J, leaving 16 bases between them. This CDR3 is built from 14 residues.

This sequence joins TRBV6-4 and TRBJ2-3; D might be TRBD1 or TRBD2, each matching 5 bases. CDR3 length equals 13 residues. Trimming left V 4 bases short and J 5 bases short, with 10 bases between. Germline V gene data show CDR1 as MRHNA and CDR2 as SNTAGT. The CDR3: CASSGGFGDTQYF. In nucleotides, the CDR3 is TGTGCCAGCAGTGGGGGGTTTGGAGATACGCAGTATTTT.

The count of this clone is one. The rearrangement links TRBV4-3 to TRBJ2-6; a possible D gene is TRBD1 (6 bases). V lost 0 bases, J lost 4 bases, and 7 bases lay in between. Germline V lookup: CDR1 LGHNA, CDR2 YSLEER. The CDR3 sequence is 15 residues long. CDR3 nucleotides: TGCGCCAGCAGCCAAGAGACAGGCGGGGCCAACGTCCTGACTTTC. As protein: CASSQETGGANVLTF.

The J gene is TRBJ2-7, the V gene TRBV6-5; 10 bases fit TRBD1. J gave up 7 bases and V 3 bases, and 9 bases lay outside the gene matches. The CDR3 covers 15 residues. The germline V gene encodes CDR1 MNHEY and CDR2 SVGAGI. The CDR3 sequence: CASSYPGQGPGEQYF. The CDR3 region has the DNA TGTGCCAGCAGTTATCCGGGACAGGGGCCGGGGGAGCAGTACTTC.

This chain links TRBV7-2 with TRBJ2-5; D is tentatively TRBD1 or TRBD2 (5 bases each). Germline V gene lookup returns CDR1 SGHTA and CDR2 FQGNSA. V dropped 5 bases and J dropped 3 bases, with 19 bases sitting between them. The CDR3 totals 16 residues. The CDR3 loop reads CASSPSVWGTEETQYF. DNA for the CDR3: TGTGCCAGCAGCCCCAGTGTCTGGGGGACCGAAGAGACCCAGTACTTC.

In this sample, this clone turned up once. The rearrangement uses TRBV15 and TRBJ1-4, with D uncertain. Germline CDR1 is LNHNV and CDR2 is YYDKDF (reference sequence). The V end lost 0 bases, the J end lost 0 bases, and 8 bases lay between the germline ends. The length of the CDR3 is 16 residues. CDR3 bases: TGTGCCACCAGCAGAGATTCGGGTGCAACTAATGAAAAACTGTTTTTT. Amino acids: CATSRDSGATNEKLFF.

The chain couples TRBV19 to TRBJ2-7, with a tentative D call TRBD1 (7 bases). In germline, CDR1 is LNHDA, CDR2 SQIVND (reference sequence). The CDR3 has 13 amino acids. V was pared by 6 bases and J by 5 bases, with 14 bases between. DNA for the CDR3: TGTGCCAGTAGGGCCAGGGGGGAAAACGAGCAGTACTTC. Amino acids: CASRARGENEQYF.

CDR3 coding DNA: TGTGCCAGCAGCCCCGGACTCTACAATGAGCAGTTCTTC. Protein: CASSPGLYNEQFF. The V gene is TRBV2, the J gene TRBJ2-1, with D possibly being TRBD2 (5 bases). Between the trimmed V and J ends, which lost 6 bases and 3 bases, there was a span of 9 bases. Germline CDR1 and CDR2: SNHLY and FYNNEI. This CDR3 contains 13 residues.